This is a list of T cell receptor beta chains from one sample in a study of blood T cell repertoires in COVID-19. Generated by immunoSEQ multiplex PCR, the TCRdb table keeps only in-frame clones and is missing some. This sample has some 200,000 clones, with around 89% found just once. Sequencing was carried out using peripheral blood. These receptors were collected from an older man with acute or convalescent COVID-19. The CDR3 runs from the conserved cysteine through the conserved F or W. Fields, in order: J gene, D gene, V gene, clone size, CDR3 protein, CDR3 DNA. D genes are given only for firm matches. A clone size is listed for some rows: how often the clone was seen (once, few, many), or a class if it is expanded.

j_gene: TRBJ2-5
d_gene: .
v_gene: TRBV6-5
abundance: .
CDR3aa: CASSRLGAGTQYF
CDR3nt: TGTGCCAGCAGTCGACTGGGGGCGGGGACCCAGTACTTC

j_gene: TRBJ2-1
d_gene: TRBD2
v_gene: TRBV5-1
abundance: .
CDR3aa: CASSPRGGGSSFEQFF
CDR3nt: TGCGCCAGCAGCCCCCGGGGAGGCGGGAGTAGTTTTGAGCAGTTCTTC

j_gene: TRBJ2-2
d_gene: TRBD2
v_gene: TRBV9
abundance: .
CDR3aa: CASSMSGSVGELFF
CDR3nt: TGTGCCAGCAGCATGAGCGGGAGTGTCGGGGAGCTGTTTTTT

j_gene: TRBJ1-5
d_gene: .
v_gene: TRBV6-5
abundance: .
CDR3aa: CASKTGTQGPQHF
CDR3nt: TGTGCCAGCAAGACAGGTACCCAAGGGCCCCAGCATTTT

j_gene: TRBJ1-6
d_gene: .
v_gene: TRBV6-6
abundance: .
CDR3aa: CASREQIIYNSPLHF
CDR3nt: TGTGCCAGCAGGGAACAGATTATTTATAATTCACCCCTCCACTTT

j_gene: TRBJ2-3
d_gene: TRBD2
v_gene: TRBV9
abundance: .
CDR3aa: CASSVASGASTDTQYF
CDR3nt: TGTGCCAGCAGCGTAGCCAGCGGGGCTAGCACAGATACGCAGTATTTT

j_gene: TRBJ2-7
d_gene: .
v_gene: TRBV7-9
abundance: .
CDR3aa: CASSYDSPGQYF
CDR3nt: TGTGCCAGCAGCTACGACAGCCCCGGGCAGTACTTC

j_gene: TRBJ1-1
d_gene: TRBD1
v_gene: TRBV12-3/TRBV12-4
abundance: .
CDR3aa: CASSLEGAGEAFF
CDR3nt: TGTGCCAGCAGTTTAGAGGGGGCTGGAGAAGCTTTCTTT

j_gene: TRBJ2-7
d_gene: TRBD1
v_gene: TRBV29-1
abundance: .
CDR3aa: CSVVSWQGASEQYF
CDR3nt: TGCAGCGTTGTCTCGTGGCAGGGGGCGAGCGAGCAGTACTTC

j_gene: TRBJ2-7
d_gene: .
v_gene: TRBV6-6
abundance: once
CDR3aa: CASSLGNSYEQYF
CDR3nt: TGTGCCAGCAGTCTGGGCAACTCCTACGAGCAGTACTTC

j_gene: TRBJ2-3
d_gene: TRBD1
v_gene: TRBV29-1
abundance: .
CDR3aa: CSVTGLGLTDTQYF
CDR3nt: TGCAGCGTGACAGGGTTAGGGCTGACAGATACGCAGTATTTT

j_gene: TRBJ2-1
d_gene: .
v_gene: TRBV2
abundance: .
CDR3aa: CASSAQYNEQFF
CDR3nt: TGTGCCAGCAGCGCACAGTACAATGAGCAGTTCTTC

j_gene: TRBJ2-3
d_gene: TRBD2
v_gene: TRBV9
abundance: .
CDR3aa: CASSDHSGSPTDTQYF
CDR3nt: TGTGCCAGCAGCGACCATAGCGGGAGCCCCACAGATACGCAGTATTTT

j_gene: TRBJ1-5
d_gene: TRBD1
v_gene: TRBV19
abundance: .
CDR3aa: CASIPGTGTFKQPQHF
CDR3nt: TGTGCCAGTATCCCCGGGACAGGGACCTTCAAACAGCCCCAGCATTTT

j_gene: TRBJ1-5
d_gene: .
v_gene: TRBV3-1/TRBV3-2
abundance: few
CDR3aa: CASSQGGGMGQPQHF
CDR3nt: TGTGCCAGCAGCCAAGGGGGGGGCATGGGTCAGCCCCAGCATTTT

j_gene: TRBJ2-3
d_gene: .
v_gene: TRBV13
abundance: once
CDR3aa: CASSLRVAGADTQYF
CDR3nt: TGTGCCAGCAGCTTGCGAGTAGCAGGGGCAGATACGCAGTATTTT

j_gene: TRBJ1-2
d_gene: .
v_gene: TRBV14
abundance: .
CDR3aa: CASSQQTGANGYTF
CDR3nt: TGTGCCAGCAGCCAGCAGACAGGTGCGAATGGCTACACCTTC

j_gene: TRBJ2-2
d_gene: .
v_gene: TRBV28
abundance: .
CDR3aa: CASSLQGTNTGELFF
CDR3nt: TGTGCCAGCAGTCTTCAGGGAACCAACACCGGGGAGCTGTTTTTT

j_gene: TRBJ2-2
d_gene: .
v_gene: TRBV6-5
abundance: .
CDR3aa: CAIRTGSGELFF
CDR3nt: TGTGCCATCCGGACGGGATCCGGGGAGCTGTTTTTT

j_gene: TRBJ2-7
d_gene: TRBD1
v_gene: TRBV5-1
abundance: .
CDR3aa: CASSSTGVPYEQYF
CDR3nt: TGCGCCAGCAGCTCTACAGGGGTCCCCTACGAGCAGTACTTC

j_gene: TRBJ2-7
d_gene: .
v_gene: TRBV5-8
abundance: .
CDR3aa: CASSLRGYGYEQYF
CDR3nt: TGTGCCAGCAGCTTGCGGGGATACGGCTACGAGCAGTACTTC

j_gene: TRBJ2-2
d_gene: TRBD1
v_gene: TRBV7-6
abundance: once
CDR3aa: CASSLVATGGRGELFF
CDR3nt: TGTGCCAGCAGCTTAGTTGCGACAGGGGGCCGCGGGGAGCTGTTTTTT

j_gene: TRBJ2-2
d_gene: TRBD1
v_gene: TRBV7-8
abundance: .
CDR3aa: CASSLVWTGGPGELFF
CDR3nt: TGTGCCAGCAGCTTAGTTTGGACAGGGGGTCCCGGGGAGCTGTTTTTT

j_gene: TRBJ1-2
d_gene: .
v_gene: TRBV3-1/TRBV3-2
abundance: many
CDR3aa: CASSAFIAGYTF
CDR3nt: TGTGCCAGCAGCGCCTTCATCGCGGGCTACACCTTC

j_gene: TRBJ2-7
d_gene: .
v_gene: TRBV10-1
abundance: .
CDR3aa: CASSMQGMYEQYF
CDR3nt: TGCGCCAGCAGTATGCAGGGGATGTACGAGCAGTACTTC

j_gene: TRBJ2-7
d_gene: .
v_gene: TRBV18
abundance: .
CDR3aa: CASSPRQGGEGEQYF
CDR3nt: TGTGCCAGCTCACCTAGACAGGGAGGAGAGGGCGAGCAGTACTTC

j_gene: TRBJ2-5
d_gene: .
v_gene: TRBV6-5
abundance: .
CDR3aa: CASRGGGAAQETQYF
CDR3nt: TGTGCCAGCAGGGGTGGGGGCGCGGCCCAAGAGACCCAGTACTTC

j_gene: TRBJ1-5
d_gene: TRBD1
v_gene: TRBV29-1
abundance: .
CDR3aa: CSVGQGNQPQHF
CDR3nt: TGCAGCGTTGGACAGGGTAATCAGCCCCAGCATTTT

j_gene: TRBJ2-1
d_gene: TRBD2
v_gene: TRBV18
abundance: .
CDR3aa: CASSVNGLDYNEQFF
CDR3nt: TGTGCCAGCTCGGTCAATGGACTAGACTACAATGAGCAGTTCTTC

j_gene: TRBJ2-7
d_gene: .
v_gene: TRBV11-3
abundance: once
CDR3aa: CASSAGRGPSYEQYF
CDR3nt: TGTGCCAGCAGCGCGGGGCGGGGGCCGTCCTACGAGCAGTACTTC

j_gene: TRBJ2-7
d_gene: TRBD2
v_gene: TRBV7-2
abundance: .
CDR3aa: CASSLGPSGPLPYEQYF
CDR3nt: TGTGCCAGCAGCTTGGGACCTAGCGGCCCGCTACCCTACGAGCAGTACTTC